This T cell receptor (beta chain) was retrieved from a study of T cell clonality in common variable immunodeficiency. Generated by immunoSEQ multiplex PCR, the TCRdb table keeps only in-frame clones and is missing some. Listed for the sample are some 16,000 clones, none seen a single time. Study outcomes and limitations: In common variable immunodeficiency, TCR beta chains reportedly carried fewer deletions and N-nucleotide insertions.

The CVID group had approximately 14 females and fewer than 35 males, mean age roughly 40. CDR3 length equals 15 residues. Trimming took 6 bases from V and 4 from J; bases not matched to a gene: 14. Germline V gene sequence: CDR1 DFQATT, CDR2 SNEGSKA (reference sequence). About this clone: Antigen: not known. The read ends 3 residues shy of where the CDR3 ends; the end is completed using the germline J gene.

The J gene is TRBJ1-2, the V gene TRBV20-1; 7 nucleotides line up with TRBD1. The TCR originated in a human donor with common variable immunodeficiency. What was sequenced was peripheral blood mononuclear cells. The CDR3 here is CSAQPTDRVSYGYTF. The DNA read from the CDR3 is TGCAGTGCCCAACCCACAGACAGGGTCAGCTATGGC.